These 4 T cell receptor beta chains share one sample of origin, sequenced in a study of cytotoxic CD8 clonotypes in ibrutinib-treated CLL. Libraries were prepared by immunoSEQ multiplex PCR; TCRdb keeps only in-frame clonotypes and omits some of them. The sample carries about 140,000 clones, approximately 75% recorded once. The specimen was PBMCs, collected after 12 months of ibrutinib treatment. These receptors all stem from a human donor with chronic lymphocytic leukemia.

V is TRBV20-1 and J is TRBJ2-5; D not certain. The J call is in doubt because the DNA end fits TRBJ2-7 better. Germline CDR1 and CDR2: DFQATT and SNEGSKA (reference sequence). The CDR3 totals 11 residues. This CDR3 reads CSARDDHEQYF. CDR3 DNA sequence: TGCAGTGCTAGAGATGACCACGAGCAGTACTTC.

The rearrangement uses TRBV14 and TRBJ2-7, with 9 bases matching TRBD1. This CDR3 is 18 amino acids long. The J segment lost 9 bases and the V segment lost 0 bases, leaving 18 bases of the junction unmatched. Germline assignment: CDR1 SGHDN and CDR2 FVKESK. The DNA for the CDR3 is TGTGCCAGCAGCCAAGACTGGACAGGGGTACAATATGGTGGTCGGCAGTACTTC. Translated, it gives CASSQDWTGVQYGGRQYF.

The V call is TRBV13, the J call TRBJ1-2; no reliable D call. Germline V gives CDR1 PRHDT, CDR2 FYEKMQ (reference sequence). V was clipped by 2 bases and J by 4 bases, with 5 bases between them. The CDR3 has 12 amino acids. CDR3 sequence: CASSLSSYGYTF. CDR3 nucleotides: TGTGCCAGCAGCTTATCTAGCTATGGCTACACCTTC.

This clone was found a few times. The chain links TRBV4-2 to TRBJ2-3; no firm D call. Germline V gene lookup returns CDR1 LGHNA and CDR2 YNFKEQ. V lost 0 bases to trimming and J lost 12 bases, with 22 bases between them. The CDR3 totals 16 residues. The CDR3 spells CASSQDLFVSRRGQYF. CDR3 coding DNA: TGTGCCAGCAGCCAAGATCTCTTTGTGTCCAGACGAGGTCAGTATTTT.